This T cell receptor beta chain was recorded in a study of blood T cells in healthy people across ages (dated by TCRdb to between 2015 and 2017). Concerning the study at large: In model experiments, template switching captured about one uniquely barcoded TCR beta cDNA molecule for every two T cells. To track age-related changes in TCR beta repertoire diversity, the study relied on deep sequencing normalized with unique cDNA molecular identifiers. The donors were divided into four age groups: young (average around 17 years), middle-aged (approximately 42), aged (approximately 62) and long-lived (about 79). To avoid experimental bias, donors of different ages were spread randomly across the sequencing lanes. Two additional independent replicas of 1 million unique cDNA reads from the same blood draw were analyzed for two donors (one aged 18 to 29 and one aged 80 or older).

The CDR3 measures 14 amino acids from cysteine to phenylalanine. The CDR3 DNA has 42 bases and is translated from base 1. V is trimmed back by 3 bases and J by 4 bases, and the junction contains 5 bases that no gene match accounts for. As encoded in the germline V gene (reference sequence), CDR1 is SEHNR while CDR2 is FQNEAQ. The protocol used for the library was 5' RACE. The sequencing machine was an Illumina HiSeq 2500. A second PCR of roughly 7 to 11 cycles was performed with a sample-barcoded 5' primer and a J-beta primer mix. Each TCR beta cDNA molecule received a unique molecular identifier from a template-switch 5' adaptor carrying 12 random nucleotides. Each sample yielded at least 2.5 million CDR3-containing paired-end reads. First-strand cDNA was synthesized from all RNA with the Mint cDNA synthesis kit, primed by a TRBC-specific oligonucleotide. All cDNA was treated with uracil-DNA glycosylase and then went through a first 18-cycle PCR with the universal primers M1SS and BC2_uni_R. As for how the authors treated the data: Normalization of each sample was performed by random selection of 1 million high-quality reads, each carrying a distinct molecular identifier. Reads sharing molecular identifiers were discarded rather than binned into consensus sequences. MiTCR, with a Q25 quality threshold and the strictest error-elimination algorithm, was used for CDR3 identification, clonotype clustering and error correction. A nonparametric unseen species model using Euler transformation provided a lower-bound estimate of total TCR beta diversity. TCRdb applied fastp at Q25 and MiXCR to the public reads, then kept only in-frame beta chains. Records with the same CDR3 protein are collapsed into one entry carrying the most frequent genes and DNA. None of the V and J calls come from the authors' own analysis; TCRdb made them. The sample yields fewer than 800,000 distinct CDR3 sequences; about half were counted once. The ten largest clones capture under 35% of the sample.

Worth noting for this clonotype: This receptor's antigen is unknown. No base qualities exist here, and no much larger clone lies one base off it.

General conclusions and limits of the study: As age increased, observed TCR beta diversity per million T cells dropped in a roughly linear way, and a significant reduction was already evident by age 40. Total diversity estimates from one million sequenced T cells were considered lower bounds and underestimates. Compared with the aged group, the long-lived group had more naive CD4+ T cells, fewer expanded clones and increased TCR diversity, suggesting age selection. Bulk unsorted PBMC profiling prevented conclusive comparison of naive and antigen-experienced compartments. There was a strong correlation between observed TCR beta diversity and the percentage of naive T cells measured by flow cytometry. The CMV infection status of donors was not known, potentially confounding age-related changes in expanded clonotypes.

The donors were a few dozen Caucasian individuals from Russia, aged 6 to 90 years, who were systemically healthy. Ten milliliters of peripheral blood were drawn from each donor into EDTA-treated Vacutainer tubes. Ficoll-Paque density-gradient centrifugation was used to isolate PBMCs, with at least 7 million per sample. Trizol reagent was used to extract total RNA from the PBMCs, yielding at least 5 micrograms per sample. For every donor, flow cytometry on a PBMC aliquot measured the percentage of naive CD45RAhigh/CD27high T cells. The chain links TRBV7-9 with TRBJ1-2, and 7 bases in between align with TRBD1. The source of this sequence is a woman aged 60-75 years in good health. The sequenced material came from blood. The DNA sequence is as follows: TGTGCCAGCAGCTTCCGGGACAGACTCTATGGCTACACCTTC. Protein translation: CASSFRDRLYGYTF.